Below, 10 T cell receptor beta chains from the same sample are listed, as sequenced in a study of PD-L1 blockade in urothelial cancer. Time point in this sample: pretreatment peripheral blood. Produced via immunoSEQ multiplex PCR; TCRdb's table is partial and in-frame only. The sample lists 80,000 to 90,000 clones, 85% to 90% occurring once. Sequencing was performed on PBMCs, taken around atezolizumab (anti-PD-L1) treatment. The receptors here all came from a man aged 55 to 70 with urothelial cancer.

The chain uses TRBV13 and TRBJ2-7, with 7 bases identical to TRBD1. The CDR3 has 16 residues. With 5 bases clipped from V and 5 bases from J, the junction kept 15 bases outside the gene matches. CDR1 is PRHDT and CDR2 is FYEKMQ in the germline V gene (reference sequence). The CDR3 nucleotides are TGTGCCAGCAGCGCCAAACAGGGGAGAATAGGAAACGAGCAGTACTTC. This sequence encodes CASSAKQGRIGNEQYF.

This rearrangement joins TRBV5-1 to TRBJ1-1; 12 bases are a match to TRBD1. CDR1 and CDR2 from the germline V gene are SGHRS and YFSETQ. CDR3 size: 15 residues. V dropped 7 bases and J dropped 5; count of bases not matched to a gene: 9. CDR3 sequence reads: CASGTGGFVGTEAFF. The CDR3 coding sequence is TGCGCCAGCGGGACAGGGGGCTTCGTTGGGACTGAAGCTTTCTTT.

This clone showed up just a few times. V gene TRBV5-1 combines with J gene TRBJ2-7; 8 nucleotides match TRBD2. CDR3 length: 12 residues. The trim removed 2 bases at V and 5 bases at J, leaving 0 bases unmatched. Germline V lookup: CDR1 SGHRS, CDR2 YFSETQ. The CDR3 DNA reads TGCGCCAGCAGCTTCGGGGGGGACGAGCAGTACTTC. This sequence encodes CASSFGGDEQYF.

The genes are TRBV19 and TRBJ2-2; the D gene is possibly TRBD1 (6 bases). This CDR3 contains 15 residues. Germline CDR1 and CDR2: LNHDA and SQIVND (reference sequence). V was shortened by 7 bases and J by 4 bases, with 16 bases between the two germline ends. For the CDR3, the DNA is TGTGCCAGTACCCCATGGGGGCTTGGCACCGGGGAGCTGTTTTTT. Its translation is CASTPWGLGTGELFF. Supplemented by reference TRBV19 and TRBJ2-2, the full variable domain reads DGGITQSPKYLFRKEGQNVTLSCEQNLNHDAMYWYRQDPGQGLRLIYYSQIVNDFQKGDIAEGYSVSREKKESFPLTVTSAQKNPTAFYLCASTPWGLGTGELFFGEGSRLTVL.

J is TRBJ1-4 and V is TRBV19; 10 positions agree with TRBD1. V was clipped by 7 bases and J by 5 bases; unmatched bases: 4. Germline loops: CDR1 LNHDA, CDR2 SQIVND (reference sequence). The CDR3 length is 14 residues. The DNA for the CDR3 is TGTGCCAGTACCCTGGACAGGGGGAATGAAAAACTGTTTTTT. Protein: CASTLDRGNEKLFF.

This clone was observed a few times. This chain links TRBV28 with TRBJ1-1; 10 bases align to TRBD1. This CDR3 region has 13 residues. The germline V gene has CDR1 MDHEN and CDR2 SYDVKM. V was pared by 8 bases and J by 8 bases, with 8 bases of the junction left unmatched. CDR3 bases: TGTGCCAGCTACCAGATGGACAGGGGGGAAGCTTTCTTT. Its translation is CASYQMDRGEAFF.

V is TRBV7-3 and J is TRBJ2-1; 11 bases are shared with TRBD2. The V segment lost 5 bases and the J segment 9 bases; nucleotides outside the gene matches: 12. From germline, CDR1 is SGHTA and CDR2 FQGTGA. The CDR3 consists of 16 residues. CDR3 nucleotides: TGTGCCAGCAGCACTAACCCGACTAGCGGGGTTAGTGAGCAGTTCTTC. Translating gives CASSTNPTSGVSEQFF. The full variable domain, completed using reference TRBV7-3 and TRBJ2-1, is GAGVSQTPSNKVTEKGKYVELRCDPISGHTALYWYRQSLGQGPEFLIYFQGTGAADDSGLPNDRFFAVRPEGSVSTLKIQRTERGDSAVYLCASSTNPTSGVSEQFFGPGTRLTVL.

A few counts support this clone. The chain joins TRBV4-2 to TRBJ1-2; D gene uncertain. The CDR3 is 15 amino acids. V dropped 1 base and J dropped 2 bases, with 11 bases sitting between them. Germline V lookup: CDR1 LGHNA, CDR2 YNFKEQ. In DNA form, the CDR3 reads TGTGCCAGCAGCCAAGTGCGGGGTCAGAACTATGGCTACACCTTC. Its translation is CASSQVRGQNYGYTF.

V usage is TRBV6-6 and J usage is TRBJ2-1, with 7 bases matching TRBD1. The CDR3 has 16 residues. The germline CDR1 and CDR2 sequences are MNHNY and SVGAGI (reference sequence). After removal of 3 bases from V and 1 base from J, the junction contained 6 bases not matched to a gene. CDR3 region: CASSYMTGFSYNEQFF. CDR3 DNA sequence: TGTGCCAGCAGTTATATGACAGGGTTTTCCTACAATGAGCAGTTCTTC.

This clone showed up just once. The V call is TRBV30, the J call TRBJ1-1; tentatively, D is TRBD1 (5 bases). V was shortened by 0 bases and J by 5 bases, with 10 bases between the two germline ends. The CDR3 runs 13 residues. Germline loops: CDR1 GTSNPN, CDR2 SVGIG (reference sequence). The DNA for the CDR3 is TGTGCCTGGAGTGTACTGCGGGGGACTGAAGCTTTCTTT. Protein product: CAWSVLRGTEAFF.